This is a list of T cell receptor beta chains from one sample in a study of cytomegalovirus exposure and HLA in healthy donors. Produced via immunoSEQ multiplex PCR; TCRdb's table is partial and in-frame only. The data hold under 150,000 clones, with 80% observed a single time. Specimen: PBMCs. These receptors all stem from a man aged 35 to 55 in good health and CMV-seropositive. Both conserved end residues are part of each CDR3. D genes are given only for firm matches. Some rows mark clone size as missing; the rest say once, few, many or name a class of expanded clone.

v_call: TRBV9
cdr3_length: 14
d_call: TRBD1
j_call: TRBJ2-7
clone_size: -
cdr3_nt: TGTGCCAGCAGCGAAGGACAGGGTATCTACGAGCAGTACTTC
cdr3_aa: CASSEGQGIYEQYF

v_call: TRBV20-1
cdr3_length: 11
d_call: -
j_call: TRBJ2-5
clone_size: -
cdr3_nt: TGCAGTGGCGAATTCCTAGAGACCCAGTACTTC
cdr3_aa: CSGEFLETQYF

v_call: TRBV7-8
cdr3_length: 15
d_call: -
j_call: TRBJ2-1
clone_size: -
cdr3_nt: TGTGCCAGCAACCCTGGGACTTCTTGGTACAATGAGCAGTTCTTC
cdr3_aa: CASNPGTSWYNEQFF

v_call: TRBV5-5
cdr3_length: 15
d_call: TRBD1
j_call: TRBJ2-3
clone_size: medium-sized
cdr3_nt: TGTGCCAGCAGCTTGTCGACAGGGGGACCAGATACGCAGTATTTT
cdr3_aa: CASSLSTGGPDTQYF

v_call: TRBV5-1
cdr3_length: 16
d_call: TRBD2
j_call: TRBJ2-1
clone_size: few
cdr3_nt: TGCGCCAGCAGCTTGGAGCTAGCGGGGGACTACAATGAGCAGTTCTTC
cdr3_aa: CASSLELAGDYNEQFF

v_call: TRBV5-5
cdr3_length: 15
d_call: TRBD1
j_call: TRBJ1-1
clone_size: -
cdr3_nt: TGTGCCAGCAGCCAAGAGGAAGGGGGCGGCACTGAAGCTTTCTTT
cdr3_aa: CASSQEEGGGTEAFF

v_call: TRBV6-5
cdr3_length: 14
d_call: -
j_call: TRBJ2-5
clone_size: -
cdr3_nt: TGTGCCAGCAGTTCGAAGTTCAGGGGAGAGACCCAGTACTTC
cdr3_aa: CASSSKFRGETQYF

v_call: TRBV6-4
cdr3_length: 15
d_call: TRBD1
j_call: TRBJ2-1
clone_size: -
cdr3_nt: TGTGCCAGCGCTGCCGAGGGGGCTATTAACAATGAGCAGTTCTTC
cdr3_aa: CASAAEGAINNEQFF

v_call: TRBV7-8
cdr3_length: 14
d_call: -
j_call: TRBJ2-1
clone_size: once
cdr3_nt: TGTGCCAGCAGCACCTTAGGAGCGGTCAATGAGCAGTTCTTC
cdr3_aa: CASSTLGAVNEQFF

v_call: TRBV10-1
cdr3_length: 12
d_call: -
j_call: TRBJ2-7
clone_size: -
cdr3_nt: TGCGCCAGCAGTGAAGCCCTCGGCGAGCAGTACTTC
cdr3_aa: CASSEALGEQYF

v_call: TRBV7-9
cdr3_length: 17
d_call: -
j_call: TRBJ2-1
clone_size: -
cdr3_nt: TGTGCCAGCAGCCGACCAGGACTAATTAACTCCTACAATGAGCAGTTCTTC
cdr3_aa: CASSRPGLINSYNEQFF

v_call: TRBV6-6
cdr3_length: 14
d_call: TRBD1
j_call: TRBJ1-1
clone_size: -
cdr3_nt: TGTGCCAGCAGTAGAACAGGGGAGAACACTGAAGCTTTCTTT
cdr3_aa: CASSRTGENTEAFF

v_call: TRBV5-3
cdr3_length: 16
d_call: -
j_call: TRBJ1-1
clone_size: -
cdr3_nt: TGTGCCAGAAGCTTGTCGGGTACTCTCTCGAGGACTGAAGCTTTCTTT
cdr3_aa: CARSLSGTLSRTEAFF

v_call: TRBV11-2
cdr3_length: 16
d_call: TRBD2
j_call: TRBJ2-3
clone_size: -
cdr3_nt: TGTGCCAGCAGCCCAACTAGCGGGGGGATGCAAGATACGCAGTATTTT
cdr3_aa: CASSPTSGGMQDTQYF

v_call: TRBV29-1
cdr3_length: 14
d_call: -
j_call: TRBJ1-1
clone_size: -
cdr3_nt: TGCAGCGTTGAAGGGGGACACTCCTGGACTGAAGCTTTCTTT
cdr3_aa: CSVEGGHSWTEAFF

v_call: TRBV5-4
cdr3_length: 15
d_call: TRBD2
j_call: TRBJ2-5
clone_size: -
cdr3_nt: TGTGCCAGCAGCCGAACCGACGGGGGAGGGGAGACCCAGTACTTC
cdr3_aa: CASSRTDGGGETQYF

v_call: TRBV6-6
cdr3_length: 16
d_call: TRBD2
j_call: TRBJ2-1
clone_size: few
cdr3_nt: TGTGCCAGCAGCCATAAGGCTAGCGGGAGATACAATGAGCAGTTCTTC
cdr3_aa: CASSHKASGRYNEQFF

v_call: TRBV11-2
cdr3_length: 16
d_call: TRBD1
j_call: TRBJ2-5
clone_size: few
cdr3_nt: TGTGCCAGCAGCTTAGTCGATTCTGGGGACAGAGGGGCCCAGTACTTC
cdr3_aa: CASSLVDSGDRGAQYF

v_call: TRBV5-1
cdr3_length: 16
d_call: TRBD1
j_call: TRBJ2-7
clone_size: few
cdr3_nt: TGCGCCAGCAGCTTGGACGCCGGGGACAGGGGTTACGAGCAGTACTTC
cdr3_aa: CASSLDAGDRGYEQYF

v_call: TRBV4-1
cdr3_length: 15
d_call: -
j_call: TRBJ1-3
clone_size: -
cdr3_nt: TGCGCCAGCAGCCACGACAGGCCTACTGGAAACACCATATATTTT
cdr3_aa: CASSHDRPTGNTIYF

v_call: TRBV27
cdr3_length: 14
d_call: -
j_call: TRBJ2-7
clone_size: once
cdr3_nt: TGTGCCAGCAGTTCCGACGGGTCCCTATACGAGCAGTACTTC
cdr3_aa: CASSSDGSLYEQYF

v_call: TRBV2
cdr3_length: 13
d_call: -
j_call: TRBJ1-6
clone_size: -
cdr3_nt: TGTGCCAGCAGATCCGGATCAGGATCACCCCTCCACTTT
cdr3_aa: CASRSGSGSPLHF

v_call: TRBV7-9
cdr3_length: 14
d_call: TRBD1
j_call: TRBJ1-1
clone_size: few
cdr3_nt: TGTGCCAGCAGCTTAGTAGACAGGGACACTGAAGCTTTCTTT
cdr3_aa: CASSLVDRDTEAFF

v_call: TRBV2
cdr3_length: 15
d_call: TRBD1
j_call: TRBJ1-6
clone_size: -
cdr3_nt: TGTGCCAGCAGTGAATTGGGACAGGCGAATTCACCCCTCCACTTT
cdr3_aa: CASSELGQANSPLHF

v_call: TRBV5-6
cdr3_length: 14
d_call: -
j_call: TRBJ2-7
clone_size: -
cdr3_nt: TGTGCCAGCAGCTTGGGGAGGGTGAAGGACGAGCAGTACTTC
cdr3_aa: CASSLGRVKDEQYF

v_call: TRBV6-1
cdr3_length: 13
d_call: TRBD1
j_call: TRBJ2-1
clone_size: -
cdr3_nt: TGTGCCAGCACTGTGACAGGGGGCAATGAGCAGTTCTTC
cdr3_aa: CASTVTGGNEQFF

v_call: TRBV7-2
cdr3_length: 15
d_call: TRBD1
j_call: TRBJ1-2
clone_size: -
cdr3_nt: TGTGCCAGCAAAAAACAGGGGGGATCTAACTATGGCTACACCTTC
cdr3_aa: CASKKQGGSNYGYTF

v_call: TRBV27
cdr3_length: 13
d_call: -
j_call: TRBJ1-5
clone_size: -
cdr3_nt: TGTGCCAGCAGTTTAATCTCTTCTCAGCCCCAGCATTTT
cdr3_aa: CASSLISSQPQHF

v_call: TRBV7-6
cdr3_length: 12
d_call: -
j_call: TRBJ1-1
clone_size: -
cdr3_nt: TGTGCCAGCAGTCCCGTCGTCACTGAAGCTTTCTTT
cdr3_aa: CASSPVVTEAFF

v_call: TRBV19
cdr3_length: 13
d_call: -
j_call: TRBJ1-5
clone_size: -
cdr3_nt: TGTGCCAGTAAAGGCGGGGGGAATCAGCCCCAGCATTTT
cdr3_aa: CASKGGGNQPQHF

v_call: TRBV7-9
cdr3_length: 16
d_call: TRBD1
j_call: TRBJ1-1
clone_size: few
cdr3_nt: TGTGCCAGCAGCTTAATCGACAGGGGTAGGACGGCTGAAGCTTTCTTT
cdr3_aa: CASSLIDRGRTAEAFF

v_call: TRBV15
cdr3_length: 15
d_call: TRBD1
j_call: TRBJ2-2
clone_size: -
cdr3_nt: TGTGCCACCAGCACCCGGGACAGGGGGACCGGGGAGCTGTTTTTT
cdr3_aa: CATSTRDRGTGELFF

v_call: TRBV7-8
cdr3_length: 14
d_call: -
j_call: TRBJ2-3
clone_size: -
cdr3_nt: TGTGCCAGCAGCCTCAGGACAGGCACAGATACGCAGTATTTT
cdr3_aa: CASSLRTGTDTQYF

v_call: TRBV5-5
cdr3_length: 16
d_call: -
j_call: TRBJ1-1
clone_size: -
cdr3_nt: TGTGCCAGCAGCCGGGACATCCTCCTTATGAACACTGAAGCTTTCTTT
cdr3_aa: CASSRDILLMNTEAFF

v_call: TRBV2
cdr3_length: 14
d_call: -
j_call: TRBJ2-3
clone_size: once
cdr3_nt: TGTGCCAGCAAGACATCAACTAGCACAGATACGCAGTATTTT
cdr3_aa: CASKTSTSTDTQYF

v_call: TRBV4-3
cdr3_length: 15
d_call: -
j_call: TRBJ1-4
clone_size: -
cdr3_nt: TGCGCCAGCAGCCGAATTACTGAACCCGATGAAAAACTGTTTTTT
cdr3_aa: CASSRITEPDEKLFF

v_call: TRBV5-1
cdr3_length: 16
d_call: -
j_call: TRBJ1-1
clone_size: -
cdr3_nt: TGCGCCAGCAGCCCTGGTGGGGGCGATAGGTCCACTGAAGCTTTCTTT
cdr3_aa: CASSPGGGDRSTEAFF

v_call: TRBV4-1
cdr3_length: 18
d_call: TRBD1
j_call: TRBJ2-3
clone_size: -
cdr3_nt: TGCGCCAGCAGCCGAGGTTCGCCGGGACAGGGTACAACAGATACGCAGTATTTT
cdr3_aa: CASSRGSPGQGTTDTQYF

v_call: TRBV5-6
cdr3_length: 16
d_call: -
j_call: TRBJ2-5
clone_size: -
cdr3_nt: TGTGCCAGCAGTGTCTTCTCGGGGAACCTACAGGAGACCCAGTACTTC
cdr3_aa: CASSVFSGNLQETQYF

v_call: TRBV7-8
cdr3_length: 16
d_call: -
j_call: TRBJ2-6
clone_size: -
cdr3_nt: TGTGCCAGCAGCTTAGGGGCAGGGGTTGGGGCCAACGTCCTGACTTTC
cdr3_aa: CASSLGAGVGANVLTF

v_call: TRBV6-6
cdr3_length: 13
d_call: TRBD1
j_call: TRBJ1-4
clone_size: -
cdr3_nt: TGTGCCGGGAGACAGGGGGTGAGGGAAAAACTGTTTTTT
cdr3_aa: CAGRQGVREKLFF

v_call: TRBV5-1
cdr3_length: 16
d_call: TRBD1
j_call: TRBJ1-2
clone_size: few
cdr3_nt: TGCGCCAGCAGCGGCGGGACAGGGATAGCTAACTATGGCTACACCTTC
cdr3_aa: CASSGGTGIANYGYTF

v_call: TRBV6-1
cdr3_length: 15
d_call: -
j_call: TRBJ2-7
clone_size: few
cdr3_nt: TGTGCCAGCAGCCCCTCTGACTGGGGGGACTACGAGCAGTACTTC
cdr3_aa: CASSPSDWGDYEQYF

v_call: TRBV5-1
cdr3_length: 18
d_call: -
j_call: TRBJ2-2
clone_size: once
cdr3_nt: TGCGCCAGCAGCTCCCCTAAGATTGGTAACGCGAACACCGGGGAGCTGTTTTTT
cdr3_aa: CASSSPKIGNANTGELFF

v_call: TRBV19
cdr3_length: 14
d_call: -
j_call: TRBJ1-1
clone_size: -
cdr3_nt: TGTGCCAGTAGTTATCAGATAATGAACACTGAAGCTTTCTTT
cdr3_aa: CASSYQIMNTEAFF

v_call: TRBV4-3
cdr3_length: 16
d_call: TRBD2
j_call: TRBJ2-7
clone_size: -
cdr3_nt: TGCGCCAGCAGCCAAGATCTTAGCGGGAGTGACTACGAGCAGTACTTC
cdr3_aa: CASSQDLSGSDYEQYF

v_call: TRBV5-1
cdr3_length: 13
d_call: -
j_call: TRBJ2-3
clone_size: -
cdr3_nt: TGCGCCAGCACCCCTGCAGGTTCTGATACGCAGTATTTT
cdr3_aa: CASTPAGSDTQYF

v_call: TRBV27
cdr3_length: 14
d_call: -
j_call: TRBJ1-5
clone_size: -
cdr3_nt: TGTGCCAGCAGTTTAGGGAGCGCCAATCAGCCCCAGCATTTT
cdr3_aa: CASSLGSANQPQHF

v_call: TRBV14
cdr3_length: 14
d_call: -
j_call: TRBJ2-2
clone_size: -
cdr3_nt: TGTGCCAGCAGCCAAGATATCGTCACCGGGGAGCTGTTTTTT
cdr3_aa: CASSQDIVTGELFF

v_call: TRBV6-6
cdr3_length: 16
d_call: -
j_call: TRBJ1-4
clone_size: few
cdr3_nt: TGTGCCAGCAGACTCAAAGCAGGGGCAACTAATGAAAAACTGTTTTTT
cdr3_aa: CASRLKAGATNEKLFF

v_call: TRBV19
cdr3_length: 11
d_call: -
j_call: TRBJ2-1
clone_size: -
cdr3_nt: TGTGCCAGTAGTATTTTTGAGGAGCAGTTCTTC
cdr3_aa: CASSIFEEQFF

v_call: TRBV7-2
cdr3_length: 13
d_call: -
j_call: TRBJ1-4
clone_size: -
cdr3_nt: TGTGCCAGCAGCAGGGGGTGGGATGAAAAACTGTTTTTT
cdr3_aa: CASSRGWDEKLFF

v_call: TRBV7-9
cdr3_length: 14
d_call: -
j_call: TRBJ1-1
clone_size: -
cdr3_nt: TGTGCCAGCAGCTTAGGGGCAGCTAACACTGAAGCTTTCTTT
cdr3_aa: CASSLGAANTEAFF

v_call: TRBV2
cdr3_length: 16
d_call: -
j_call: TRBJ2-2
clone_size: -
cdr3_nt: TGTGCCAGCAGTGCGAGGGGGTGGGGGAACACCGGGGAGCTGTTTTTT
cdr3_aa: CASSARGWGNTGELFF

v_call: TRBV29-1
cdr3_length: 16
d_call: TRBD1
j_call: TRBJ2-1
clone_size: -
cdr3_nt: TGCAGCGTTGAACCGACAGGGCGGCTTTTCTACAATGAGCAGTTCTTC
cdr3_aa: CSVEPTGRLFYNEQFF